The 27 T cell receptor beta chains in this list originate from one sample, sequenced in a study of T-cell memory formation after mild COVID-19. TCRdb reprocessed the 5' RACE reads with MiXCR, giving one entry per CDR3 protein. This sample has about 320,000 distinct CDR3 sequences; approximately 14% occur once, and the top ten carry around 23%. The sample was PBMCs or a T cell subset sorted from them (not recorded which). The receptors originated from a man younger than 35 who had mild COVID-19 (a few samples of this study predate the infection). Cell type and time point are not known.

V gene TRBV24-1 combines with J gene TRBJ2-3; 10 bases match TRBD2. The germline CDR1 and CDR2 sequences are KGHDR and SFDVKD. Unmatched junction bases numbered 9, after V lost 2 bases and J lost 5 bases. The CDR3 contains 17 residues. The CDR3 protein is CATSDSRTSGLGDTQYF. CDR3 DNA: TGTGCCACCAGTGATTCGCGGACTAGCGGCCTTGGAGATACGCAGTATTTT.

CDR3 sequence: CASSPDPVGGETQYF. CDR3 nucleotide sequence: TGTGCCAGCAGCCCCGACCCCGTGGGGGGGGAGACCCAGTACTTC. The rearrangement links TRBV11-2 to TRBJ2-5; 7 bases are shared with TRBD2. The CDR3 runs to 15 residues. V trimming: 5 bases; J trimming: 5 bases; junction bases outside the gene matches: 11. Per germline, CDR1 SGHAT and CDR2 FQNNGV.

J is TRBJ2-1 and V is TRBV12-3 or TRBV12-4, with 7 bases fitting TRBD2. The ends lost 1 base at V and 0 bases at J; junction bases unmatched: 6. CDR3 length equals 17 residues. The CDR3 spells CASSLGGAGASYNEQFF. The CDR3 coding sequence is TGTGCCAGCAGTTTAGGAGGGGCGGGAGCCTCCTACAATGAGCAGTTCTTC.

A few counts support this clonotype. The rearrangement joins TRBV19 to TRBJ2-7; D is perhaps TRBD2 (5 bases). The CDR3 has 13 amino acids. The germline CDR1 and CDR2 sequences are LNHDA and SQIVND (reference sequence). Trimming cost V 3 bases and J 6 bases, with 12 bases left between them. DNA of the CDR3: TGTGCCAGTAGTATCACAGCTCGGGGCGAGCAGTACGTC. It codes for CASSITARGEQYV.

This clonotype has just a few counts. This chain joins TRBV6-2 or TRBV6-3 and TRBJ2-5, with TRBD2 matching over 7 bases. Germline V gives CDR1 MNHEY, CDR2 SVGEGT. The CDR3 covers 17 residues. With 7 bases clipped from V and 7 bases from J, the junction kept 21 bases outside the gene matches. The CDR3 loop is CASTLAGVQVLPPTQYF. The CDR3 DNA reads TGTGCCAGCACCTTGGCGGGGGTTCAGGTTCTGCCACCGACCCAGTACTTC.

This clonotype was observed at least ten times. The V gene is TRBV27, the J gene TRBJ1-1; 11 positions agree with TRBD1. The germline gives CDR1 MNHEY, CDR2 SMNVEV (reference sequence). With 2 bases clipped from V and 4 bases from J, the junction kept 6 bases outside the gene matches. This CDR3 is 16 amino acids long. CDR3 in amino acids: CASSLKAGTGGTEAFF. CDR3 nucleotides: TGTGCCAGCAGTTTAAAGGCCGGGACAGGGGGCACTGAAGCTTTCTTT.

V is TRBV7-2 and J is TRBJ1-1; TRBD1 is a possible D gene (5 bases). The germline gives CDR1 SGHTA, CDR2 FQGNSA. The CDR3 runs 13 residues. V lost 4 bases to trimming and J lost 6 bases, with 12 bases between them. The CDR3 protein is CASSSGNRPEAFF. Written as DNA, the CDR3 is TGTGCCAGCAGCTCCGGGAACAGGCCTGAAGCTTTCTTT. The entire variable domain, with the rest obtained from reference TRBV7-2 and TRBJ1-1, is as follows: GAGVSQSPSNKVTEKGKDVELRCDPISGHTALYWYRQSLGQGLEFLIYFQGNSAPDKSGLPSDRFSAERTGGSVSTLTIQRTQQEDSAVYLCASSSGNRPEAFFGQGTRLTVV.

The chain combines TRBV28 with TRBJ1-1; D uncertain. Germline lookup yields CDR1 MDHEN and CDR2 SYDVKM. Trimming pared 5 bases from V and 3 bases from J, leaving 16 bases between. This CDR3 has 15 amino acids. CDR3 in amino acids: CASSTRGPADTEAFF. In DNA, the CDR3 is TGTGCCAGCAGTACCCGAGGCCCTGCGGACACTGAAGCTTTCTTT.

The rearrangement joins TRBV5-1 to TRBJ1-2; 9 positions match TRBD1. Germline loops: CDR1 SGHRS, CDR2 YFSETQ. The CDR3 spans 15 residues. The J segment lost 4 bases and the V segment lost 4 bases, leaving 8 bases of the junction unmatched. The CDR3 here is CASSQGQGSLYGYTF. The CDR3 coding sequence is TGCGCCAGCAGCCAAGGACAGGGGTCCCTCTATGGCTACACCTTC.

The sample holds a few counts of this clonotype. V is TRBV6-5 and J is TRBJ2-5; possibly TRBD1 for D (6 bases). The CDR3 is 13 amino acids. Germline values: CDR1 MNHEY, CDR2 SVGAGI. Trimming took 9 bases from V and 5 from J, leaving 16 bases between them. The CDR3 is CASSRTVGETQYF. The DNA for the CDR3 is TGTGCCAGTAGTAGGACAGTTGGGGAGACCCAGTACTTC.

This clonotype has just a few counts. The chain recombines TRBV7-2 with TRBJ2-7, with 9 bases identical to TRBD1. The length of the CDR3 is 15 residues. The J segment lost 1 base and the V segment lost 11 bases, leaving 12 bases of the junction unmatched. The germline V gene encodes CDR1 SGHTA and CDR2 FQGNSA. The CDR3 reads CAGAFGQGRSYEQYF. DNA of the CDR3: TGTGCCGGAGCCTTTGGACAGGGGAGATCCTACGAGCAGTACTTC.

This clonotype was seen a handful of times. This sequence joins TRBV6-2 or TRBV6-3 and TRBJ2-3; 13 positions match TRBD2. This CDR3 has 14 residues. The germline V gene has CDR1 MNHEY and CDR2 SVGEGT. V gave up 5 bases and J gave up 13 bases; unmatched junction bases: 9. CDR3 in DNA: TGTGCCAGCAGTAACGGACTAGCGGGGGTTTTTAAGTATTTT. It encodes CASSNGLAGVFKYF.

The gene calls are TRBV6-2 or TRBV6-3 and TRBJ2-2, with 7 bases lining up with TRBD2. V lost 0 bases and J lost 3; bases outside the gene matches: 10. This CDR3 is 18 amino acids long. Germline CDR1 is MNHEY and CDR2 is SVGEGT. This chain's CDR3 is CASSYSIPGSGDTGELFF. CDR3 in DNA: TGTGCCAGCAGTTACTCGATCCCTGGCAGCGGGGACACCGGGGAGCTGTTTTTT.

This clonotype was found many times. V is TRBV12-3 or TRBV12-4 and J is TRBJ1-2; 7 nucleotides agree with TRBD1. J was trimmed by 4 bases and V by 7 bases; bases with no gene match: 9. CDR3 length: 14 amino acids. The DNA for the CDR3 is TGTGCCAGCACCCCAGGGGGACCGACCTATGGCTACACCTTC. It specifies CASTPGGPTYGYTF.

This chain uses TRBV28 with TRBJ1-5; TRBD1 agrees at 9 bases. Germline values: CDR1 MDHEN, CDR2 SYDVKM. CDR3 size: 19 residues. Trimming took 7 bases from V and 4 from J; bases not matched to a gene: 20. Here the CDR3 reads CASTPAGQGDLWRNQPQHF. The CDR3 region has the DNA TGTGCCAGCACCCCCGCGGGACAGGGCGACTTATGGAGGAATCAGCCCCAGCATTTT.

This clonotype was counted many times. CDR3 protein: CASSSARDNNQPQHF. DNA for the CDR3: TGTGCCAGCTCATCGGCCAGGGATAACAATCAGCCCCAGCATTTT. The chain employs TRBV18 and TRBJ1-5; weak D call: TRBD1 (5 bases). Germline-derived CDR1 and CDR2 are KGHSH and LQKENI. CDR3 length: 15 amino acids. Deletions cut 5 bases from V and 3 bases from J, with 14 bases between. The entire variable domain, with the rest obtained from reference TRBV18 and TRBJ1-5, is as follows: NAGVMQNPRHLVRRRGQEARLRCSPMKGHSHVYWYRQLPEEGLKFMVYLQKENIIDESGMPKERFSAEFPKEGPSILRIQQVVRGDSAAYFCASSSARDNNQPQHFGDGTRLSIL.

The CDR3 region is CSATPGQGSGTEAFF. In DNA, the CDR3 is TGCAGTGCTACTCCGGGACAGGGTTCGGGCACTGAAGCTTTCTTT. V gene TRBV20-1 combines with J gene TRBJ1-1, with 9 positions matching TRBD1. V lost 4 bases and J lost 4; bases outside the gene matches: 10. Germline-derived CDR1 and CDR2 are DFQATT and SNEGSKA (reference sequence). The CDR3 length is 15 residues.

The CDR3 loop is CASSRLAGGRETQYF. CDR3 DNA sequence: TGTGCCAGCAGCCGACTAGCGGGGGGGCGGGAGACCCAGTACTTC. V gene TRBV7-2 combines with J gene TRBJ2-5; 14 bases agree with TRBD2. CDR3 size: 15 residues. Germline V gene lookup returns CDR1 SGHTA and CDR2 FQGNSA. With 5 bases clipped from V and 5 bases from J, the junction kept 4 bases outside the gene matches.

The J gene is TRBJ2-7, the V gene TRBV7-6; 8 bases map to TRBD1. The CDR3 is 14 residues long. The V segment lost 5 bases and the J segment 4 bases; nucleotides outside the gene matches: 7. The germline V gene encodes CDR1 SGHVS and CDR2 FNYEAQ. This CDR3 reads CASSPQGARYEQYV. The CDR3 DNA sequence: TGTGCCAGCAGCCCGCAGGGGGCGAGGTACGAGCAGTACGTC.

This clonotype was detected a few times. This rearrangement joins TRBV28 to TRBJ1-1; D is ambiguous. This CDR3 comprises 11 residues. V lost 9 bases and J 1 base, leaving 6 bases between the germline ends. The germline CDR1 and CDR2 sequences are MDHEN and SYDVKM. The CDR3: CASTQNTEAFF. In nucleotides, the CDR3 is TGTGCCAGTACACAGAACACTGAAGCTTTCTTT.

There are many counts of this clonotype. The chain links TRBV12-3 or TRBV12-4 to TRBJ2-3; D may be TRBD2 (6 bases). Trimming took off 5 bases at V and 0 bases at J, with 6 bases between the two ends. The length of the CDR3 is 13 residues. CDR3 loop: CASSRGSTDTQYF. The CDR3 DNA reads as TGTGCCAGCAGTCGGGGGAGCACAGATACGCAGTATTTT.

This chain links TRBV4-2 with TRBJ2-7, with 8 nucleotides matching TRBD1. Trimming cost V 1 base and J 6 bases; bases outside gene matches: 5. The V gene's germline CDR1 is LGHNA and CDR2 YNFKEQ. The CDR3 length is 14 residues. CDR3 protein: CASSQGGQASEQYF. The CDR3 DNA follows: TGTGCCAGCAGCCAAGGGGGACAGGCTTCCGAGCAGTACTTC.

This clonotype has only a few counts. This chain uses TRBV9 with TRBJ2-7; weak D call: TRBD1 (5 bases). This CDR3 is 14 amino acids long. V shed 0 bases and J shed 2 bases, with 9 bases lying between them. CDR1 and CDR2 (germline): SGDLS, YYNGEE. For the CDR3, the DNA is TGTGCCAGCAGCGTAGAAGGGGTACCCTACGAGCAGTACTTC. Protein: CASSVEGVPYEQYF.

This clonotype occurred many times. The chain uses TRBV12-3 or TRBV12-4 and TRBJ2-1, with TRBD2 matching 10 bases. CDR3 size: 17 residues. Unmatched junction bases numbered 14, after V lost 2 bases and J lost 10 bases. The CDR3 spells CASSLFLAGAYNPEQFF. The CDR3 DNA reads as TGTGCCAGCAGTTTATTCCTAGCGGGGGCCTACAATCCGGAGCAGTTCTTC.

The chain recombines TRBV10-3 with TRBJ1-1; TRBD1 might be the D (6 bases). The CDR3 runs to 12 residues. The V end was cut by 3 bases, the J end by 8 bases, with 10 bases between. Germline lookup yields CDR1 ENHRY and CDR2 SYGVKD. The CDR3 DNA sequence: TGTGCCATCAGTGACTTAGGACAGGAAGCTTTCTTT. Its translation: CAISDLGQEAFF.

There are a few counts of this clonotype. The rearrangement uses TRBV5-4 and TRBJ1-6; D is undetermined. The CDR3 has 14 residues. Trimming removed 9 bases from V and 8 bases from J, with 18 bases in between. CDR1 is SGHNT and CDR2 is YYREEE in the germline V gene (reference sequence). The CDR3 DNA reads TGTGCCACGGAGCCTTCGGTTGGGGATTCACCCCTCCACTTT. It translates to CATEPSVGDSPLHF.

This clonotype was detected many times. Written as DNA, the CDR3 is TGTGCCAGCAGACCACGGGACCGGGGGCGGGAGACCCAGTACTTC. Protein product: CASRPRDRGRETQYF. J is TRBJ2-5 and V is TRBV12-3 or TRBV12-4, with D perhaps being TRBD1 or TRBD2 (6 bases each). V lost 6 bases, J lost 5 bases, and 19 bases lay in between. The CDR3 is made up of 15 amino acids.